The T cell receptor (beta chain) described here comes from a study of blood T cell repertoires in COVID-19. About the research overall: T cells, B-cell-depleted T cells, or PBMCs provided the cDNA or gDNA that served as material.

The table came from immunoSEQ multiplex PCR; TCRdb's copy has only in-frame clones and leaves some out. The sample lists roughly 700,000 clones; approximately 90% were seen once. The CDR3 runs to 14 residues. Germline CDR1 reads SGHVS; CDR2 reads FQNEAQ. With 7 bases removed from V and 7 bases from J, the gap between germline ends came to 20 bases. This chain links TRBV7-8 with TRBJ2-7; weak D call: TRBD1 (5 bases). This TCR derives from a woman aged 18-30 years with acute or convalescent COVID-19. The sequenced sample was peripheral blood. The CDR3 nucleotides are TGTGCCAGCACCATCGACAGCAGTGGGGTTGAGCAGTACTTC. Translating it yields CASTIDSSGVEQYF. Variable domain in full (rest from reference TRBV7-8 and TRBJ2-7): GAGVSQSPRYKVAKRGQDVALRCDPISGHVSLFWYQQALGQGPEFLTYFQNEAQLDKSGLPSDRFFAERPEGSVSTLKIQRTQQEDSAVYLCASTIDSSGVEQYFGPGTRLTVT.